A selection of T cell receptor beta chains follows, all from one sample in a study of OX40 agonist ivuxolimab in advanced cancers. Assay used: immunoSEQ multiplex PCR; TCRdb lists only in-frame clones, some missing. The table includes 55,000 to 90,000 clones, approximately 81% detected once. The source was CD4+ or CD8+ T cells sorted from blood, collected in a trial of the OX40 agonist ivuxolimab. The receptors shown here come from an adult with an advanced solid tumor such as melanoma, head and neck, liver or kidney cancer. Both conserved end residues are part of each CDR3. The D gene is left open where the match is weak. For some rows the clone size is stated as once, few or many, or as a class when expanded; others skip it.

size,J,D,V,CDR3,DNA
-,TRBJ2-3,-,TRBV5-6,CASSSQTSPDTQYF,TGTGCCAGCAGCTCGCAGACTAGTCCGGATACGCAGTATTTT
once,TRBJ1-6,TRBD1,TRBV7-9,CASSSGTGPSPLHF,TGTGCCAGCAGCTCGGGGACAGGGCCTTCACCCCTCCACTTT
-,TRBJ1-1,-,TRBV27,CAIPIGGQNTEAFF,TGTGCCATCCCAATTGGGGGGCAGAACACTGAAGCTTTCTTT
-,TRBJ2-1,TRBD1,TRBV7-2,CASSFEVAGGNNEQFF,TGTGCCAGCAGCTTCGAGGTGGCAGGGGGCAACAATGAGCAGTTCTTC
once,TRBJ1-5,TRBD1,TRBV28,CASRRDRGGNQPQHF,TGTGCCAGCAGGAGGGACAGGGGTGGCAATCAGCCCCAGCATTTT
-,TRBJ2-2,TRBD2,TRBV2,CASSEGGGRTGELFF,TGTGCCAGCAGTGAAGGCGGGGGTCGTACCGGGGAGCTGTTTTTT
once,TRBJ2-4,-,TRBV6-1,CASSEELAKNIQYF,TGTGCCAGCAGTGAAGAATTAGCCAAAAACATTCAGTACTTC
-,TRBJ2-7,TRBD1,TRBV5-1,CASTTSTGTGQIYEQYF,TGCGCCAGTACCACATCGACCGGGACAGGGCAGATCTACGAGCAGTACTTC
-,TRBJ1-5,TRBD1,TRBV6-1,CASRTGGRNQPQHF,TGTGCCAGCAGGACAGGGGGTCGCAATCAGCCCCAGCATTTT
-,TRBJ1-2,-,TRBV6-6,CASSWGQNYGYTF,TGTGCCAGCAGCTGGGGGCAGAACTATGGCTACACCTTC
-,TRBJ2-7,TRBD2,TRBV7-2,CASSSPRESGLAYEQYF,TGTGCCAGCAGCTCCCCTCGAGAGTCGGGACTAGCCTACGAGCAGTACTTC
-,TRBJ2-3,-,TRBV11-2,CASSLDPGSTDTQYF,TGTGCCAGCAGCTTAGATCCAGGGAGCACAGATACGCAGTATTTT
-,TRBJ2-3,-,TRBV18,CASSPGTTDTQYF,TGTGCCAGCTCACCAGGTACGACAGATACGCAGTATTTT
-,TRBJ1-1,-,TRBV28,CASSQDLQNTEAFF,TGTGCCAGCAGTCAGGACCTGCAGAACACTGAAGCTTTCTTT
few,TRBJ2-3,-,TRBV11-2,CASRPTREHTQYF,TGTGCCAGCAGACCAACGAGGGAGCATACGCAGTATTTT